This T cell receptor (beta chain) was found in a study of T cell repertoires in cytomegalovirus infection. Overall study context: Indicated by public TCR beta signatures were CMV infection and matching HLA type.

TCRdb independently ran MiXCR on the reads; one entry per CDR3 protein. Altogether about 440,000 distinct CDR3 sequences are present, 25% to 40% being singletons, with the ten largest covering roughly 15%. Study findings and constraints: Clonotype analysis showed dominance of the ex vivo response by HLA-C-restricted CMV-specific TCR beta clonotypes. The study identified carriers of CMV plus the relevant HLA from cumulative public TCR beta family frequency.

This clonotype was counted ten times or more. The antigen is undetermined. The CDR3 runs to 15 residues. Germline V lookup: CDR1 SGHTA, CDR2 FQGNSA. Trimming left V 1 base short and J 4 bases short, with 13 bases between. Sample: PBMCs. V is TRBV7-2 and J is TRBJ1-1, with unresolved D. This TCR derives from a human donor in good health (CMV status not recorded). Some clones in this sample may be carry-over from other donors' samples. CDR3 loop: CASSLDYRRPTEAFF. The CDR3 nucleotides read TGTGCCAGCAGCTTAGATTACAGACGCCCCACTGAAGCTTTCTTT.